This is a list of T cell receptor beta chains from one sample in a study of T-cell reconstitution after alpha-beta-depleted transplantation in children. TCRdb re-called the PCR reads with MiXCR, one entry per CDR3 protein. This table has around 490,000 distinct CDR3 sequences, approximately 10% appearing once. The sample here was PBMCs, mostly from graft donor cells, taken 180 days after TCRalphabeta/CD19-depleted stem cell transplant. Receptors were obtained from a female patient aged 2 to 10 who had a stem cell transplant for aplastic anemia, so the T cells may come from the graft donor. Each CDR3 is given with its conserved first and last residue. Each record gives: clone size, V gene, J gene, D gene, CDR3 protein, CDR3 DNA. D genes are given only for firm matches. Clone size is given for some rows only: seen once, a few or many times, or a class if the clone is expanded.

.	TRBV7-2	TRBJ2-2	.	CASSLTESYTGELFF	TGTGCCAGCAGCTTAACGGAGTCCTACACCGGGGAGCTGTTTTTT
.	TRBV4-2	TRBJ2-7	TRBD2	CASSQATSGRIYEQYF	TGTGCCAGCAGCCAGGCGACTAGCGGGAGAATTTACGAGCAGTACTTC
many	TRBV7-9	TRBJ2-1	.	CASSSPGAAEWIEQFF	TGTGCCAGCAGCTCGCCGGGAGCCGCCGAATGGATTGAGCAGTTCTTC
few	TRBV4-2	TRBJ1-2	.	CASSQDTHRDYGYTF	TGTGCCAGCAGCCAAGATACCCACAGAGACTATGGCTACACCTTC
few	TRBV18	TRBJ2-6	.	CASSPGQVAFGANVLTF	TGTGCCAGCTCACCAGGCCAGGTGGCGTTTGGGGCCAACGTCCTGACTTTC
few	TRBV18	TRBJ2-7	TRBD2	CASSGTSGSGSYEQYF	TGTGCCAGCTCAGGGACTAGCGGGAGTGGTTCCTACGAGCAGTACTTC
.	TRBV7-2	TRBJ2-5	TRBD2	CASSLTAGGAETQYF	TGTGCCAGCAGCTTGACGGCGGGGGGAGCGGAGACCCAGTACTTC
.	TRBV24-1	TRBJ2-3	.	CATSLGPPDTDTQYF	TGTGCCACCAGTCTCGGCCCCCCGGACACAGATACGCAGTATTTT
.	TRBV18	TRBJ2-1	.	CASSPISAPSYNEQFF	TGTGCCAGCTCACCAATCTCTGCCCCGTCCTACAATGAGCAGTTCTTC
many	TRBV4-1	TRBJ2-1	.	CASSQDSAVVVMSPNEQFF	TGCGCCAGCAGCCAAGATTCAGCGGTAGTTGTGATGTCGCCCAATGAGCAGTTCTTC
few	TRBV3-1	TRBJ1-5	.	CASSQAGGDQPQHF	TGTGCCAGCAGCCAAGCCGGAGGGGATCAGCCCCAGCATTTT
few	TRBV28	TRBJ2-3	.	CATLRGATDTQYF	TGTGCCACCCTCCGGGGGGCCACAGATACGCAGTATTTT
.	TRBV7-9	TRBJ1-1	.	CASSLALSFHTEAFF	TGTGCCAGCAGCTTAGCGCTGTCATTTCACACTGAAGCTTTCTTT
few	TRBV15	TRBJ2-5	.	CATSRDRYETQYF	TGTGCCACCAGCAGAGATAGGTACGAGACCCAGTACTTC
many	TRBV12-3/TRBV12-4	TRBJ1-2	TRBD1	CASSPEDRGDYGYTF	TGTGCCAGCAGCCCCGAAGACAGGGGAGACTATGGCTACACCTTC
few	TRBV11-3	TRBJ1-2	TRBD1	CASSYLRDRDSNYGYTF	TGTGCCAGCAGCTACCTCCGGGACAGGGATTCTAACTATGGCTACACCTTC
.	TRBV20-1	TRBJ2-1	TRBD2	CSAAGGPGNEQFF	TGCAGTGCTGCGGGAGGGCCGGGCAATGAGCAGTTCTTC
few	TRBV18	TRBJ1-3	.	CASSPATGGNTIYF	TGTGCCAGCTCACCGGCGACCGGTGGAAACACCATATATTTT
.	TRBV7-9	TRBJ1-2	.	CASSSTATDGYTF	TGTGCCAGCAGCTCGACCGCGACTGATGGCTACACCTTC
.	TRBV4-3	TRBJ2-1	TRBD2	CASSQGLAGTVRSDEQFF	TGCGCCAGCAGCCAAGGACTAGCGGGCACAGTTCGGTCGGATGAGCAGTTCTTC
.	TRBV6-5	TRBJ2-7	.	CASSYRDLVNYEQYF	TGTGCCAGCAGTTACAGGGATCTAGTAAACTACGAGCAGTACTTC
many	TRBV10-2	TRBJ2-7	.	CASSDAGMPYEQYF	TGCGCCAGCAGTGACGCAGGGATGCCCTACGAGCAGTACTTC
.	TRBV7-8	TRBJ2-4	TRBD2	CASSRGAGARAKNIQYF	TGTGCCAGCAGCCGAGGGGCGGGAGCCAGAGCCAAAAACATTCAGTACTTC
many	TRBV20-1	TRBJ2-1	.	CSAPTLGDPSSYNEQFF	TGCAGTGCCCCCACCTTGGGAGACCCAAGCTCCTACAATGAGCAGTTCTTC
many	TRBV5-1	TRBJ2-5	.	CASGPTGTTPRETQYF	TGCGCCAGCGGGCCCACCGGAACTACGCCTAGGGAGACCCAGTACTTC
.	TRBV20-1	TRBJ2-7	TRBD1	CSATQGAPWEQYF	TGCAGTGCTACACAGGGGGCGCCGTGGGAGCAGTACTTC
few	TRBV24-1	TRBJ2-1	.	CATSDRTGAHYNEQFF	TGTGCCACCAGTGACAGAACCGGGGCCCACTACAATGAGCAGTTCTTC
.	TRBV4-3	TRBJ1-1	.	CASSQDGGRLVAEAFF	TGCGCCAGCAGCCAAGACGGCGGCAGGCTGGTTGCTGAAGCTTTCTTT
few	TRBV11-3	TRBJ2-3	.	CASSSVSTDTQYF	TGTGCCAGCAGCTCCGTTAGCACAGATACGCAGTATTTT
once	TRBV21-1	TRBJ2-5	.	CASSKEGGAGDLNQETQYF	TGTGCCAGCAGCAAAGAGGGTGGTGCCGGGGACTTGAACCAAGAGACCCAGTACTTC
many	TRBV7-2	TRBJ2-1	.	CASTFPSANEQFF	TGTGCCAGCACCTTCCCTAGTGCCAATGAGCAGTTCTTC
.	TRBV19	TRBJ2-2	.	CASSELFPGELFF	TGTGCCAGTAGTGAGTTGTTCCCCGGGGAGCTGTTTTTT
.	TRBV15	TRBJ1-5	.	CATSRTQLPAVSNQPQHF	TGTGCCACCAGCAGAACCCAACTCCCGGCGGTTAGCAATCAGCCCCAGCATTTT
.	TRBV12-3/TRBV12-4	TRBJ2-1	.	CASSPAGGTVNEQFF	TGTGCCAGCAGTCCCGCCGGAGGTACGGTCAATGAGCAGTTCTTC
.	TRBV12-3/TRBV12-4	TRBJ1-6	TRBD1	CASSLKGAGSPLHF	TGTGCCAGCAGTTTAAAGGGGGCAGGTTCACCCCTCCACTTT
few	TRBV28	TRBJ2-7	.	CASSLLVSPNYEQYF	TGTGCCAGCAGTTTATTGGTTTCTCCCAACTACGAGCAGTACTTC
.	TRBV20-1	TRBJ2-1	TRBD2	CCARGLAGEVSSYNEQFF	TGCTGTGCTAGGGGGCTAGCGGGAGAAGTCAGCTCCTACAATGAGCAGTTCTTC
.	TRBV12-3/TRBV12-4	TRBJ2-3	TRBD2	CASSPRTSGSTQYF	TGTGCCAGCAGTCCCCGGACTAGCGGGTCGACGCAGTATTTT
.	TRBV29-1	TRBJ1-1	.	CTVSMRRNTEAFF	TGCACCGTTTCTATGAGGAGGAACACTGAAGCTTTCTTT
.	TRBV27	TRBJ2-1	.	CASRIGSSSYNEQFF	TGTGCCAGCAGGATCGGTTCGAGCTCCTACAATGAGCAGTTCTTC
many	TRBV7-2	TRBJ2-7	.	CASRKEGDEQYF	TGTGCCAGCAGGAAAGAGGGGGACGAGCAGTACTTC
.	TRBV7-9	TRBJ2-7	TRBD2	CASSSGGLAGTKQYF	TGTGCCAGCAGCTCCGGGGGACTAGCGGGAACTAAGCAGTACTTC
few	TRBV4-2	TRBJ2-7	TRBD1	CASSQEGQGKTYEQYF	TGTGCCAGCAGCCAAGAGGGACAGGGTAAAACCTACGAGCAGTACTTC
many	TRBV10-3	TRBJ2-3	TRBD2	CAISGLADTDTQYF	TGTGCCATCAGTGGACTAGCGGATACAGATACGCAGTATTTT
.	TRBV4-3	TRBJ2-1	TRBD2	CASSPTSGPNEQFF	TGCGCCAGCAGCCCGACTAGCGGGCCCAATGAGCAGTTCTTC
.	TRBV20-1	TRBJ2-1	.	CSARPIAEPYNEQFF	TGCAGTGCTAGACCGATAGCGGAGCCCTACAATGAGCAGTTCTTC
.	TRBV12-3/TRBV12-4	TRBJ1-5	.	CASSLRGPQHF	TGTGCCAGCAGCCTGCGAGGGCCCCAGCATTTT
few	TRBV4-3	TRBJ1-5	.	CASSQDLDNRSNQPQHF	TGCGCCAGCAGCCAAGATTTGGATAATCGGAGCAATCAGCCCCAGCATTTT
.	TRBV20-1	TRBJ2-3	.	CSAFRETSTDTQYF	TGCAGTGCTTTCCGGGAGACCAGCACAGATACGCAGTATTTT
.	TRBV4-1	TRBJ2-2	.	CASSQDRGFPGELFF	TGCGCCAGCAGCCAAGATCGCGGTTTTCCCGGGGAGCTGTTTTTT
many	TRBV29-1	TRBJ2-7	.	CSVGGPFGEQYF	TGCAGCGTTGGGGGTCCCTTCGGAGAGCAGTACTTC
few	TRBV5-1	TRBJ2-1	.	CATRESLGDLYNEQFF	TGCGCCACCCGGGAGTCTCTCGGGGACCTTTACAATGAGCAGTTCTTC
few	TRBV5-1	TRBJ2-7	TRBD1	CASSLGLQGVYEQYF	TGCGCCAGCAGCTTGGGCCTTCAGGGGGTCTACGAGCAGTACTTC
few	TRBV29-1	TRBJ1-1	.	CSVYRDARRNTEAFF	TGCAGCGTTTACCGGGACGCGCGGCGAAACACTGAAGCTTTCTTT
many	TRBV12-3/TRBV12-4	TRBJ1-1	.	CASSLAHTGSTEAFF	TGTGCCAGCAGTTTAGCACATACAGGGTCCACTGAAGCTTTCTTT